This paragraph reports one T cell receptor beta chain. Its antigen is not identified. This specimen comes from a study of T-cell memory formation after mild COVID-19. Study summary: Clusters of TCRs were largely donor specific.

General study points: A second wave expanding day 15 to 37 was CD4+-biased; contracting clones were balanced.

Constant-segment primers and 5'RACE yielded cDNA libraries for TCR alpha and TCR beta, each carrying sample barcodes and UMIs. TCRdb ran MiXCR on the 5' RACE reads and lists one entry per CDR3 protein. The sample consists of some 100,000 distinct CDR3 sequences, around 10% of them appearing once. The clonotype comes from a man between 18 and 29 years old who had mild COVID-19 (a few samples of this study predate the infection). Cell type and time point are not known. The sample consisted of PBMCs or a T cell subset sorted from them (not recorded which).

The CDR3 bases are TGTGCCAGCAGCGTACAGGGTGTAGTTAGGCAAGAGACCCAGTACTTC. This translates into CASSVQGVVRQETQYF. The chain recombines TRBV7-9 with TRBJ2-5; D is perhaps TRBD1 (6 bases). This CDR3 has 16 residues. V lost 5 bases and J lost 2, with 18 bases in between. Germline V gene data show CDR1 as SEHNR and CDR2 as FQNEAQ (reference sequence). The full variable domain, with the rest looked up from reference TRBV7-9 and TRBJ2-5, is DTGVSQNPRHKITKRGQNVTFRCDPISEHNRLYWYRQTLGQGPEFLTYFQNEAQLEKSRLLSDRFSAERPKGSFSTLEIQRTEQGDSAMYLCASSVQGVVRQETQYFGPGTRLLVL.